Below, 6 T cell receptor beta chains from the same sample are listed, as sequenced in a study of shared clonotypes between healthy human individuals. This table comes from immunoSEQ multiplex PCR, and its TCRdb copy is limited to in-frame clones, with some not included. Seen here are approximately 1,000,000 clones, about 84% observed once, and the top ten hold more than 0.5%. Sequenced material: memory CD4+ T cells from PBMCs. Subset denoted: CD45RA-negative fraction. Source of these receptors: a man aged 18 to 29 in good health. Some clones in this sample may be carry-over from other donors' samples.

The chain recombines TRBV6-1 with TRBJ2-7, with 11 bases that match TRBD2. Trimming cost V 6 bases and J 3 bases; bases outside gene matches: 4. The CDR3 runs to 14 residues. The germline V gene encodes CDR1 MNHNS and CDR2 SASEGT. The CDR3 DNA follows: TGTGCCAGCAGGAGACTAGCGGGGAACTACGAGCAGTACTTC. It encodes CASRRLAGNYEQYF.

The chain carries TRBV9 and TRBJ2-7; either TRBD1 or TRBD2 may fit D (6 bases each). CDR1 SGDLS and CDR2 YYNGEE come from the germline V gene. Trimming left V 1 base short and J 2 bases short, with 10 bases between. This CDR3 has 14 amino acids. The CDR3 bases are TGTGCCAGCAGCGTAATGGGGGGCCCCTACGAGCAGTACTTC. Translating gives CASSVMGGPYEQYF.

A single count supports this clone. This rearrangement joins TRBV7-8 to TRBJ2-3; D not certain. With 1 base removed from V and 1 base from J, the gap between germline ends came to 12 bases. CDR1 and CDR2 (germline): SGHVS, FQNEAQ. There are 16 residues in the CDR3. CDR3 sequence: CASSLGSPSGTDTQYF. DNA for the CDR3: TGTGCCAGCAGCTTAGGATCCCCCTCGGGCACAGATACGCAGTATTTT.

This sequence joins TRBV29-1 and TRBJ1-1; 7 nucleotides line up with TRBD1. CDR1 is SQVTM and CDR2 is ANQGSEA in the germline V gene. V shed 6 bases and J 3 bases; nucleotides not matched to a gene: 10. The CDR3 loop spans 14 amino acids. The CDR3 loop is CSVQHVDRDTEAFF. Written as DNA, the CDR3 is TGCAGCGTCCAGCACGTCGACAGGGACACTGAAGCTTTCTTT.

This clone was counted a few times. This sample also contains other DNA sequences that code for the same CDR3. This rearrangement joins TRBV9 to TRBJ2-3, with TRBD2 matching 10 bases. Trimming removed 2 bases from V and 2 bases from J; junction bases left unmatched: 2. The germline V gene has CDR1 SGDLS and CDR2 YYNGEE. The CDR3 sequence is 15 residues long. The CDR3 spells CASSVLAGVTDTQYF. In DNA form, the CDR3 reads TGTGCCAGCAGCGTCCTAGCGGGAGTCACAGATACGCAGTATTTT.

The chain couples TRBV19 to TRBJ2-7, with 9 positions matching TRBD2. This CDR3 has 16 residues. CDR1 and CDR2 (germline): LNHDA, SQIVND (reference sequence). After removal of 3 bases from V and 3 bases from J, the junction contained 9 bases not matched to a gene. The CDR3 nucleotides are TGTGCCAGTAGTATTCCCCTTAGCGGGGGTCGCTACGAGCAGTACTTC. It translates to CASSIPLSGGRYEQYF.